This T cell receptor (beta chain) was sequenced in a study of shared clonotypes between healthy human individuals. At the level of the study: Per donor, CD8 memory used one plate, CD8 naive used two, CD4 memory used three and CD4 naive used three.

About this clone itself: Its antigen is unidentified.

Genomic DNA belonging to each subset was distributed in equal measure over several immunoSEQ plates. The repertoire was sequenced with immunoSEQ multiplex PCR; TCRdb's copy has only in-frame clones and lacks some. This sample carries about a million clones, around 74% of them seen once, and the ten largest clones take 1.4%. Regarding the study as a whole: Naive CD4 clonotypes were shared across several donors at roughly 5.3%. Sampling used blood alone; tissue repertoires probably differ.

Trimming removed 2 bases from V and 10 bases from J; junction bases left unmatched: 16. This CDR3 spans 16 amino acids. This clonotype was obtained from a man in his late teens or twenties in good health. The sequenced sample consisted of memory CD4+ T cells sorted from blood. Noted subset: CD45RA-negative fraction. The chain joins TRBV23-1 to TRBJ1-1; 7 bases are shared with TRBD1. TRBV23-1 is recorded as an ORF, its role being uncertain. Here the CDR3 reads CASSQREPGGIGRAFF. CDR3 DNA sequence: TGCGCCAGCAGTCAACGGGAACCAGGGGGAATCGGGCGAGCTTTCTTT.